This T cell receptor (beta chain) emerged from a study of OX40 agonist ivuxolimab in advanced cancers. Study-wide results and caveats: Expanded clones tended on average to be more numerous among CD8+ T cells than CD4+.

Trimming removed 1 base at V and 6 bases at J, with 16 bases between. Germline V gene data show CDR1 as MGHRA and CDR2 as YSYEKL. CDR3 length: 16 amino acids. Sequencing was performed with immunoSEQ multiplex PCR; in TCRdb, only in-frame clones are kept and a portion is missing. The sample contains roughly 30,000 clones, about 90% of which appear only once. As for this clone: The antigen remains undetermined.

This material consisted of CD4+ or CD8+ T cells sorted from blood, taken in a trial of the OX40 agonist ivuxolimab. The chain is built from TRBV4-1 and TRBJ2-1; D may match TRBD1 or TRBD2 (5 bases each). This clonotype was sampled from an adult with an advanced solid tumor such as melanoma, head and neck, liver or kidney cancer. CDR3 coding DNA: TGCGCCAGCAGCCAAGTCCCAGGGACCGAGGCCAATGAGCAGTTCTTC. This encodes CASSQVPGTEANEQFF.